This T cell receptor (beta chain) was observed in a study of molecular identifiers for immune sequencing clone quantification. Broader study findings: Identical TCR molecules sharing a barcode could underestimate highly expanded clone sizes.

Bulk TCR library preparation followed previously described methods with listed TCR primers. TCRdb re-called the PCR reads with MiXCR, one entry per CDR3 protein. The profile shows hundreds of thousands of distinct CDR3 sequences, roughly 24% of them singletons. Investigators produced naive CD8 libraries from about 21,000 to 970,000 sorted cells, drawing on 10%, 30% or 50% RNA. CD8+CD4-CCR7+CD45RA+ sorting gave the naive CD8 T cells. This clonotype was detected a few times. What it binds is unknown. This CDR3 is 17 amino acids long. V was clipped by 3 bases and J by 10 bases; unmatched bases: 15. The sequence came from a human donor in good health. Some libraries in this study had Jurkat cell RNA spiked in. The chain links TRBV12-3 or TRBV12-4 to TRBJ1-6, with TRBD1 matching over 7 bases. The sample was naive CD8+ T cells from blood, with Jurkat cell RNA spiked in. The subset denotes: FACS-sorted CD8+CD4-CCR7+CD45RA+ naive T cells. The CDR3 protein is CASSFPTDRERGSPLHF. CDR3 DNA sequence: TGTGCCAGCAGTTTCCCCACCGACAGGGAAAGGGGGTCACCCCTCCACTTT.